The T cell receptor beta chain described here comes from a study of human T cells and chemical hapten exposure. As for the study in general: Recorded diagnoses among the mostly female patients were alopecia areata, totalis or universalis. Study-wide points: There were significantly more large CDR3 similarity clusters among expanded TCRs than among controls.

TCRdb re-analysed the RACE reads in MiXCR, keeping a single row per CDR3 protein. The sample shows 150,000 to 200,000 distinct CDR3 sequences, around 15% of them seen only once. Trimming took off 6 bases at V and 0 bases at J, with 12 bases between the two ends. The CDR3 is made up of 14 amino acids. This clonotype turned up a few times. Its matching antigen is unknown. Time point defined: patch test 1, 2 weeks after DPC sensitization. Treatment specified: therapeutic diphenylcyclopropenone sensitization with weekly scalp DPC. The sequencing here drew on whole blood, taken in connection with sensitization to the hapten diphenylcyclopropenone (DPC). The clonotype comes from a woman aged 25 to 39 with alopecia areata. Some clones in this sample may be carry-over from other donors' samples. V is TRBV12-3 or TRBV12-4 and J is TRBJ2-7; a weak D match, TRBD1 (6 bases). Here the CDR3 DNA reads TGTGCCAGCAGGCAAACAGGGAACTCCTACGAGCAGTACTTC. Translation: CASRQTGNSYEQYF.